These T cell receptor beta chains were read from a single sample in a study of response to subunit inactivated influenza vaccine. TCRdb ran MiXCR on the RT-PCR reads and lists one entry per CDR3 protein. The sample contains about 540,000 distinct CDR3 sequences, around a quarter of which appear only once. This same sample was also taken into another study, of T cells expressing NK-cell markers.

The sample in question was CD4+ T cells sorted from PBMCs, obtained approximately 13 days after vaccination. All receptors come from a man between 45 and 60 years old who received an inactivated influenza vaccine. CDR3s include the opening cysteine and the closing phenylalanine or tryptophan. The D gene is left open where the match is weak. Not every row has a clone size; where given, it reads once, few, many or a size class.

abundance,v_gene,j_gene,d_gene,CDR3aa,CDR3nt
many,TRBV14,TRBJ2-1,.,CASSQGYNEQFF,TGTGCCAGCAGCCAAGGGTACAATGAGCAGTTCTTC
.,TRBV5-1,TRBJ2-6,TRBD1,CASRQGSSGANVLTF,TGCGCCAGCAGACAGGGGAGCTCTGGGGCCAACGTCCTGACTTTC
.,TRBV5-1,TRBJ2-7,TRBD2,CASSLELGLEGEQYF,TGCGCCAGCAGCTTGGAGCTGGGACTAGAGGGCGAGCAGTACTTC
.,TRBV7-9,TRBJ1-6,.,CASSFLTASPLHF,TGTGCCAGCAGCTTTTTGACAGCCTCACCCCTCCACTTT
.,TRBV30,TRBJ1-5,.,CAWRGAGDGNQPQHF,TGTGCCTGGAGGGGGGCGGGAGACGGCAATCAGCCCCAGCATTTT
few,TRBV14,TRBJ1-1,.,CASSQQSRTEAFF,TGTGCCAGCAGCCAACAGTCGAGGACTGAAGCTTTCTTT
.,TRBV10-3,TRBJ2-7,.,CAISQTDYEQYF,TGTGCCATCAGTCAGACGGACTACGAGCAGTACTTC
.,TRBV4-3,TRBJ2-3,TRBD1,CASSQGGTASDTQYF,TGCGCCAGCAGCCAAGGAGGGACAGCCTCAGATACGCAGTATTTT
few,TRBV7-2,TRBJ2-3,.,CASSLEATTDTQYF,TGTGCCAGCAGCTTAGAAGCGACGACAGATACGCAGTATTTT
.,TRBV2,TRBJ1-6,.,CASRGPGANSPLHF,TGTGCCAGCAGGGGTCCGGGGGCTAATTCACCCCTCCACTTT
few,TRBV12-3/TRBV12-4,TRBJ1-4,.,CASSLGTTRNNEKLFF,TGTGCCAGCAGTTTAGGGACGACAAGAAACAATGAAAAACTGTTTTTT
.,TRBV12-3/TRBV12-4,TRBJ1-5,.,CASSFRLSNQPQHF,TGTGCCAGCAGTTTTCGCCTGAGCAATCAGCCCCAGCATTTT
.,TRBV20-1,TRBJ2-1,TRBD1,CSASQGTGAQFF,TGCAGTGCTAGTCAAGGGACAGGGGCGCAGTTCTTC
.,TRBV29-1,TRBJ2-2,TRBD1,CSVRGQGLNTGELFF,TGCAGCGTGAGGGGACAGGGCCTGAACACCGGGGAGCTGTTTTTT
many,TRBV5-1,TRBJ2-7,.,CASSLLGTAYEQYF,TGCGCCAGCAGCTTGCTCGGGACCGCCTACGAGCAGTACTTC
few,TRBV3-1,TRBJ2-3,TRBD2,CASSRLAGGLGDTQYF,TGTGCCAGCAGCCGATTAGCGGGGGGCCTTGGAGATACGCAGTATTTT
.,TRBV20-1,TRBJ2-7,.,CSAGQPTYEQYF,TGCAGTGCTGGACAGCCAACCTACGAGCAGTACTTC
.,TRBV9,TRBJ2-5,.,CASSVGVTASQETQYF,TGTGCCAGCAGCGTAGGGGTAACGGCCTCCCAAGAGACCCAGTACTTC
few,TRBV4-3,TRBJ2-7,.,CASSQDVKTYEQYF,TGCGCCAGCAGCCAAGACGTTAAAACCTACGAGCAGTACTTC
.,TRBV29-1,TRBJ2-5,.,CSAQGGETQYF,TGCAGCGCACAGGGGGGGGAGACCCAGTACTTC
.,TRBV6-1,TRBJ2-5,TRBD1,CASSRSQGAGETQYF,TGTGCCAGCAGCCGCTCGCAGGGGGCGGGGGAGACCCAGTACTTC
.,TRBV7-2,TRBJ2-5,TRBD2,CASSLATAGGFTWGETQYF,TGTGCCAGCAGCTTAGCCACGGCGGGAGGTTTCACCTGGGGAGAGACCCAGTACTTC
many,TRBV29-1,TRBJ2-5,.,CSVGVSETQYF,TGCAGCGTGGGGGTTTCGGAGACCCAGTACTTC
.,TRBV2,TRBJ2-7,.,CASKVVYEQYF,TGTGCCAGCAAAGTGGTCTACGAGCAGTACTTC
.,TRBV5-1,TRBJ2-3,.,CASTGVSTDTQYF,TGCGCCAGCACTGGAGTGAGCACAGATACGCAGTATTTT
few,TRBV12-3/TRBV12-4,TRBJ1-3,TRBD1,CASSLLGTGSGNTIYF,TGTGCCAGCAGTTTATTAGGGACAGGGTCTGGAAACACCATATATTTT
few,TRBV28,TRBJ2-6,.,CASSLTDRAGANVLTF,TGTGCCAGCAGTTTAACGGACAGAGCTGGGGCCAACGTCCTGACTTTC
few,TRBV29-1,TRBJ2-5,TRBD1,CSAGTGVRVETQYF,TGCAGCGCCGGGACAGGGGTTCGGGTTGAGACCCAGTACTTC
few,TRBV3-2,TRBJ2-1,.,CASSLRAVGEQFF,TGTGCCAGCAGTCTTAGGGCGGTGGGTGAGCAGTTCTTC
many,TRBV20-1,TRBJ2-2,.,CSASNSPGVLFF,TGCAGTGCTAGTAACTCGCCCGGGGTGCTGTTTTTT
few,TRBV7-9,TRBJ1-2,.,CASSSLRDPRGYTF,TGTGCCAGCAGCTCCCTACGGGACCCGAGGGGCTACACCTTC
few,TRBV20-1,TRBJ2-2,.,CSARPGTLNTGELFF,TGCAGTGCTAGGCCCGGGACATTGAACACCGGGGAGCTGTTTTTT
.,TRBV12-3/TRBV12-4,TRBJ1-5,.,CASSSRSGRASQPQHF,TGTGCCAGCAGTTCTCGATCGGGCCGAGCAAGTCAGCCCCAGCATTTT
.,TRBV29-1,TRBJ2-7,TRBD2,CSVRIGLASYEQYF,TGCAGCGTTCGGATCGGACTAGCCTCCTACGAGCAGTACTTC
.,TRBV3-1,TRBJ2-5,TRBD1,CASSHRRDRGKETQYF,TGTGCCAGCAGCCATCGCCGGGACAGGGGTAAAGAGACCCAGTACTTC
many,TRBV3-1,TRBJ2-7,.,CASSQVSHEQYF,TGTGCCAGCAGCCAAGTATCCCACGAGCAGTACTTC
.,TRBV7-2,TRBJ2-7,TRBD2,CASSRGPSGGSYEQYF,TGTGCCAGCAGCCGCGGGCCTAGCGGAGGCTCCTACGAGCAGTACTTC
.,TRBV10-3,TRBJ2-3,TRBD1,CAISTPDRSDTQYF,TGTGCCATCAGTACCCCGGACAGGTCAGATACGCAGTATTTT
few,TRBV29-1,TRBJ2-1,.,CSARLGPEQFF,TGCAGCGCACGACTGGGACCTGAGCAGTTCTTC
.,TRBV19,TRBJ2-2,.,CATSVGQLNTGELFF,TGTGCCACATCAGTCGGACAATTAAACACCGGGGAGCTGTTTTTT
few,TRBV10-2,TRBJ2-1,.,CASSDGAMSEQFF,TGCGCCAGCAGTGACGGGGCCATGAGTGAGCAGTTCTTC
many,TRBV27,TRBJ2-1,.,CASRAGSYNEQFF,TGTGCCAGCAGGGCTGGATCCTACAATGAGCAGTTCTTC
few,TRBV6-1,TRBJ2-5,.,CASTRRGGKETQYF,TGTGCCAGCACTCGTAGGGGCGGAAAAGAGACCCAGTACTTC
.,TRBV12-3/TRBV12-4,TRBJ1-1,.,CASSHRQSGRNTEAFF,TGTGCCAGCAGTCACAGACAGAGTGGCAGGAACACTGAAGCTTTCTTT
few,TRBV5-5,TRBJ1-5,.,CASSRDIGNQPQHF,TGTGCCAGCAGTAGGGACATAGGCAATCAGCCCCAGCATTTT
many,TRBV25-1,TRBJ2-1,TRBD2,CASSAPRTTTGTSGSVEQFF,TGTGCCAGCAGTGCCCCAAGGACAACCACCGGGACTAGCGGGAGTGTTGAGCAGTTCTTC
few,TRBV7-6,TRBJ2-7,.,CASSLALLGRLHYEQYF,TGTGCCAGCAGCTTAGCGCTTCTGGGGCGGCTTCACTACGAGCAGTACTTC
few,TRBV29-1,TRBJ2-3,TRBD2,CSVGDLAGRTDTQYF,TGCAGCGTTGGGGACCTAGCGGGAAGAACAGATACGCAGTATTTT
few,TRBV6-5,TRBJ2-1,.,CASSYSRTRAFREQFF,TGTGCCAGCAGTTACTCGCGGACCAGGGCCTTTCGTGAGCAGTTCTTC
.,TRBV2,TRBJ1-2,TRBD1,CASSEGQGARGYTF,TGTGCCAGCAGTGAGGGACAGGGGGCAAGGGGCTACACCTTC
few,TRBV14,TRBJ2-4,.,CASSQLGSDIQYF,TGTGCCAGCAGCCAGTTAGGGTCGGACATTCAGTACTTC